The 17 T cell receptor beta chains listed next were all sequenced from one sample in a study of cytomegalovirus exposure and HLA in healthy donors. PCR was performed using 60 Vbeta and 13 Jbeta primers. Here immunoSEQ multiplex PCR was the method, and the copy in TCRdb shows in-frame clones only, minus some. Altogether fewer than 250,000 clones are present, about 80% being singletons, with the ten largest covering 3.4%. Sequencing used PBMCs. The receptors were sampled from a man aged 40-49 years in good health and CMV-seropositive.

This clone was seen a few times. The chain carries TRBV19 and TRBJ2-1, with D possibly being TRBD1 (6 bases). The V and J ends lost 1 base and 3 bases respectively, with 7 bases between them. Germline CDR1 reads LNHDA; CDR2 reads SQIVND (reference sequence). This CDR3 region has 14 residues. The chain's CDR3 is CASSIGQVYNEQFF. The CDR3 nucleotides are TGTGCCAGTAGTATAGGACAGGTCTACAATGAGCAGTTCTTC.

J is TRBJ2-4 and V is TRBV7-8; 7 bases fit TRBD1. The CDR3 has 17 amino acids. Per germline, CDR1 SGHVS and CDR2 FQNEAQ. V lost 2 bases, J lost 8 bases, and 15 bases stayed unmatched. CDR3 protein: CASSLLAGGGVKYIQYF. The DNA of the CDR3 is TGTGCCAGCAGCTTACTGGCAGGGGGTGGGGTGAAGTACATTCAGTACTTC. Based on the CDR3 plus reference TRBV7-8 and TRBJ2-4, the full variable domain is GAGVSQSPRYKVAKRGQDVALRCDPISGHVSLFWYQQALGQGPEFLTYFQNEAQLDKSGLPSDRFFAERPEGSVSTLKIQRTQQEDSAVYLCASSLLAGGGVKYIQYFGAGTRLSVL.

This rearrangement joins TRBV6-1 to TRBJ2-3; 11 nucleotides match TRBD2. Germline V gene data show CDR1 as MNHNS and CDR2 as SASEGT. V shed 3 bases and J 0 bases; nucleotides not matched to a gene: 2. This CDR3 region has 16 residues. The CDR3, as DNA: TGTGCCAGCAGTGAGACTAGCGGGGTTAGCACAGATACGCAGTATTTT. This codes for CASSETSGVSTDTQYF.

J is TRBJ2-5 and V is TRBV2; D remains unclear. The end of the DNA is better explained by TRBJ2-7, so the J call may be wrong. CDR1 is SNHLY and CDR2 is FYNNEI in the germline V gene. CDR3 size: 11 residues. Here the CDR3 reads CASSLGYEQYF. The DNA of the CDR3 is TGTGCCAGCAGTCTCGGGTACGAGCAGTACTTC.

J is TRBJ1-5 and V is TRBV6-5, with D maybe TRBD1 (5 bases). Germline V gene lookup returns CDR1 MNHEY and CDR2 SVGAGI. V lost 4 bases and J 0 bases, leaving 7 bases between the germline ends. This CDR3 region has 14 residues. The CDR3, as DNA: TGTGCCAGCAGTTCAGGGTATAGCAATCAGCCCCAGCATTTT. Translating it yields CASSSGYSNQPQHF.

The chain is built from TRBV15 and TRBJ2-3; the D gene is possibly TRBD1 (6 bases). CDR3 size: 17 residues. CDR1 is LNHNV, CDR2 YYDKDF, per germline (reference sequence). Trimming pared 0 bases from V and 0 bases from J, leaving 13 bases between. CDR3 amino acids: CATSRDIRGSSTDTQYF. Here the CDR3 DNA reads TGTGCCACCAGCAGAGATATCAGGGGCTCTAGCACAGATACGCAGTATTTT.

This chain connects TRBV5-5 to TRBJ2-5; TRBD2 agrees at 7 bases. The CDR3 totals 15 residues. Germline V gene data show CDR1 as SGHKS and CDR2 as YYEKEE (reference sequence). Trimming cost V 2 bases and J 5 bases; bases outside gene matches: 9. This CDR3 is CASSLQAGRQETQYF. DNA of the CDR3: TGTGCCAGCAGCTTACAAGCGGGGAGACAGGAGACCCAGTACTTC.

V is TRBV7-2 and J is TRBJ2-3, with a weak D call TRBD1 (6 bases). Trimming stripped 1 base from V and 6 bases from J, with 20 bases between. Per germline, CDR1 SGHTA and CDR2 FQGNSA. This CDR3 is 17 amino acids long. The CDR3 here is CASSLGDRPQSFDTQYF. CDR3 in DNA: TGTGCCAGCAGCTTAGGAGACAGGCCCCAGAGTTTTGATACGCAGTATTTT.

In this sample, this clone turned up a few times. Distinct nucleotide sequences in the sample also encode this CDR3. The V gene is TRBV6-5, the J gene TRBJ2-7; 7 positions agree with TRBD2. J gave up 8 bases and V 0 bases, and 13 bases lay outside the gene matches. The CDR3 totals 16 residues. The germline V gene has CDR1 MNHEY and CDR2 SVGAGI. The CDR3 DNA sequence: TGTGCCAGCAGTTACTCACCCGGGGGGATGGGAAGTCAGCAGTACTTC. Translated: CASSYSPGGMGSQQYF.

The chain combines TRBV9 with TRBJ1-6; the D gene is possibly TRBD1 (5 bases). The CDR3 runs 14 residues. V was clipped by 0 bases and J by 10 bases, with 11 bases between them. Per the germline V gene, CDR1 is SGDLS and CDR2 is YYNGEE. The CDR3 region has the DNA TGTGCCAGCAGCGTAGTTACAGGAAACTCACCCCTCCACTTT. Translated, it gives CASSVVTGNSPLHF. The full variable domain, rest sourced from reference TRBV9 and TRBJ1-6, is DSGVTQTPKHLITATGQRVTLRCSPRSGDLSVYWYQQSLDQGLQFLIQYYNGEERAKGNILERFSAQQFPDLHSELNLSSLELGDSALYFCASSVVTGNSPLHFGNGTRLTVT.

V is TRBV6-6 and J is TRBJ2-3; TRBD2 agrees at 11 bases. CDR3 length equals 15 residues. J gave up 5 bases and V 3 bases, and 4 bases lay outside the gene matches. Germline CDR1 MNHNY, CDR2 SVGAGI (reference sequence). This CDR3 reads CASSYGTSGLDTQYF. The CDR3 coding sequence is TGTGCCAGCAGTTATGGGACTAGCGGTTTAGATACGCAGTATTTT.

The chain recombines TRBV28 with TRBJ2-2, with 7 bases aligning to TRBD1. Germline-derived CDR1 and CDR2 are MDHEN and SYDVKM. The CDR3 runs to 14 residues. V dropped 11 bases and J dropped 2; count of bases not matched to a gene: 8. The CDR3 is CAVQGELNTGELFF. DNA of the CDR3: TGTGCCGTCCAGGGGGAACTAAACACCGGGGAGCTGTTTTTT. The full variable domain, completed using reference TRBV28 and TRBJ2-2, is DVKVTQSSRYLVKRTGEKVFLECVQDMDHENMFWYRQDPGLGLRLIYFSYDVKMKEKGDIPEGYSVSREKKERFSLILESASTNQTSMYLCAVQGELNTGELFFGEGSRLTVL.

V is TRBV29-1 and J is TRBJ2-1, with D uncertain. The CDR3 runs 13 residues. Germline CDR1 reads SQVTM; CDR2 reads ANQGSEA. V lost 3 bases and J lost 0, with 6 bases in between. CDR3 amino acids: CSVEAYSYNEQFF. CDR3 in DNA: TGCAGCGTTGAGGCATACTCCTACAATGAGCAGTTCTTC.

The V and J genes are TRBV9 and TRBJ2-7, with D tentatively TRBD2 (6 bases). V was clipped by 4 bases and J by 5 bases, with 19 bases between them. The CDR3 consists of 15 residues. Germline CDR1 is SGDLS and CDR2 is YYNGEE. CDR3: CASSQSYGWGDEQYF. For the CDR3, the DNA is TGTGCCAGCAGCCAAAGCTACGGGTGGGGGGACGAGCAGTACTTC.

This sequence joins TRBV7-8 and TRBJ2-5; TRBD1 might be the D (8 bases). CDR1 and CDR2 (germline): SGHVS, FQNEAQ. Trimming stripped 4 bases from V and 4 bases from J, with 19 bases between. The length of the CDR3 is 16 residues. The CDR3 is CASSWTGRGQLETQYF. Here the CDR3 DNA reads TGTGCCAGCAGCTGGACAGGGAGGGGGCAGTTAGAGACCCAGTACTTC.

CDR3 amino acids: CASSERLGLEEKLFF. The CDR3 coding sequence is TGTGCCAGCAGTGAGCGGTTGGGACTAGAAGAAAAACTGTTTTTT. The chain recombines TRBV2 with TRBJ1-4, with TRBD1 as a possible D gene (5 bases). V lost 3 bases and J lost 8, with 16 bases in between. The CDR3 runs 15 residues. From germline, CDR1 is SNHLY and CDR2 FYNNEI.

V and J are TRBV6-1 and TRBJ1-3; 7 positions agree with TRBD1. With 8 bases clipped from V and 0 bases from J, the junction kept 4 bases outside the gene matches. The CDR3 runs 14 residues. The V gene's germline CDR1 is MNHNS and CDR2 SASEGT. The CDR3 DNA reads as TGTGCCAGCGGCCGGGACAGCTCTGGAAACACCATATATTTT. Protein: CASGRDSSGNTIYF.